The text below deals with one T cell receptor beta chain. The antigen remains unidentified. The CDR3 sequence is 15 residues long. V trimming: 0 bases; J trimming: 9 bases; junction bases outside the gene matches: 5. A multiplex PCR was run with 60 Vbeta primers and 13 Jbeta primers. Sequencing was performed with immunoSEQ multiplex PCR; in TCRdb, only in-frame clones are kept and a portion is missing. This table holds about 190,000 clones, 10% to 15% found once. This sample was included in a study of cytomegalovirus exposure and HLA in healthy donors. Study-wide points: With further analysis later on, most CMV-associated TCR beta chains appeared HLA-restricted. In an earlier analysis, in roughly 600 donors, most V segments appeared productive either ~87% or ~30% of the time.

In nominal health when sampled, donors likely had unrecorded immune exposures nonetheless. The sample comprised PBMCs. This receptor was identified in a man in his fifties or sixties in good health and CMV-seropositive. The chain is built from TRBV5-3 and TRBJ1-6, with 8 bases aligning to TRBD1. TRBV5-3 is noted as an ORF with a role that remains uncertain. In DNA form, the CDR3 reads TGTGCCAGAAGCTTGGTGGACAGGGCGGTTTCACCCCTCCACTTT. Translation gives CARSLVDRAVSPLHF.